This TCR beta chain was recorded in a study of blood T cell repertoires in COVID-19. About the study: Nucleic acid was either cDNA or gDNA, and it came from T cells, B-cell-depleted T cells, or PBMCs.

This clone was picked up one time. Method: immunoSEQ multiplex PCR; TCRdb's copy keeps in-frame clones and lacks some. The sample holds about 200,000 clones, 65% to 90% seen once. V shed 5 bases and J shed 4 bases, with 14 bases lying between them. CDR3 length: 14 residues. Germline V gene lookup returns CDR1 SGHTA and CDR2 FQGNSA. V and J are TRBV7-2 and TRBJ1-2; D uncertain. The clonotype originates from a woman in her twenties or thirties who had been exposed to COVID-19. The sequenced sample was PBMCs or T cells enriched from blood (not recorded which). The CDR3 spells CASSPLSSGYGYTF. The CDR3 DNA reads TGTGCCAGCAGCCCCCTCAGCTCGGGCTATGGCTACACCTTC. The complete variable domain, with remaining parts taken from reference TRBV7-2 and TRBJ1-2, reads GAGVSQSPSNKVTEKGKDVELRCDPISGHTALYWYRQSLGQGLEFLIYFQGNSAPDKSGLPSDRFSAERTGGSVSTLTIQRTQQEDSAVYLCASSPLSSGYGYTFGSGTRLTVV.